The 21 T cell receptor beta chains below all came from one sample that was sequenced in a study of T cell responses to AZD1222 COVID-19 vaccine. Profiling relied on immunoSEQ multiplex PCR, and the TCRdb table lists in-frame clones only, not all of them. This sample yields more than 85,000 clones, of which roughly 85% are seen a single time; under 3.5% belongs to the top ten. Sequenced here: peripheral blood, sampled on day 0 of AZD1222 vaccination. The receptors stem from an adult in good health.

Only a few counts were recorded for this clone. In nucleotides, the CDR3 is TGTGCCAGCAGTTACTCACCCGGGGGTTACACTGAAGCTTTCTTT. Translation: CASSYSPGGYTEAFF. The rearrangement joins TRBV6-5 to TRBJ1-1; the D gene is possibly TRBD1 (5 bases). The CDR3 has 15 residues. V lost 0 bases, J lost 3 bases, and 11 bases lay in between. CDR1 MNHEY and CDR2 SVGAGI come from the germline V gene.

The chain recombines TRBV25-1 with TRBJ2-3; D ambiguous. V lost 1 base and J lost 1, with 15 bases in between. Germline loops: CDR1 MGHDK, CDR2 SYGVNS. The CDR3 has 17 residues. CDR3 coding DNA: TGTGCCAGCAGTGAATGGGTTAGGGCCGTTGGCACAGATACGCAGTATTTT. This gives the protein CASSEWVRAVGTDTQYF.

This clone was counted a few times. The rearrangement joins TRBV5-6 to TRBJ1-6; tentative D call: TRBD1 (6 bases). Per germline, CDR1 SGHDT and CDR2 YYEEEE. Trimming removed 4 bases at V and 9 bases at J, with 14 bases between. The CDR3 extends over 14 amino acids. CDR3: CASSIQGPGSPLHF. CDR3 DNA: TGTGCCAGCAGCATACAGGGCCCTGGTTCACCCCTCCACTTT.

The rearrangement links TRBV2 to TRBJ1-1; D not resolved. V gave up 3 bases and J gave up 4 bases, with 9 bases separating them. Germline CDR1 and CDR2: SNHLY and FYNNEI. The CDR3 length is 13 residues. The CDR3 region has the DNA TGTGCCAGCAGTGATATCGGCATCACTGAAGCTTTCTTT. The encoded protein is CASSDIGITEAFF.

The genes are TRBV27 and TRBJ1-6; maybe TRBD1 (5 bases). The CDR3 length is 16 residues. Trimming cost V 5 bases and J 11 bases, with 22 bases left between them. Germline loops: CDR1 MNHEY, CDR2 SMNVEV (reference sequence). DNA of the CDR3: TGTGCCAGCAGTCCGGGGACCGGGAGGTCCGCGGCACCCCTCCACTTT. This sequence encodes CASSPGTGRSAAPLHF.

The chain couples TRBV9 to TRBJ1-3; TRBD1 aligns across 7 bases. CDR1 is SGDLS and CDR2 is YYNGEE in the germline V gene. Unmatched junction bases numbered 8, after V lost 0 bases and J lost 2 bases. The CDR3 sequence is 17 residues long. CDR3 amino acids: CASSVEVQGPAGNTIYF. DNA of the CDR3: TGTGCCAGCAGCGTAGAGGTACAGGGGCCTGCTGGAAACACCATATATTTT.

The count of this clone is one. The chain employs TRBV19 and TRBJ2-1; TRBD2 matches 7 bases. Germline lookup yields CDR1 LNHDA and CDR2 SQIVND (reference sequence). V lost 6 bases and J lost 5; bases outside the gene matches: 7. CDR3 size: 14 residues. Written as DNA, the CDR3 is TGTGCCAGTAGAACCGGGACTACACACAATGAGCAGTTCTTC. Residues: CASRTGTTHNEQFF.

The genes are TRBV7-9 and TRBJ2-1; 7 positions agree with TRBD1. From germline, CDR1 is SEHNR and CDR2 FQNEAQ (reference sequence). With 10 bases clipped from V and 4 bases from J, the junction kept 13 bases outside the gene matches. CDR3 size: 15 residues. Written as DNA, the CDR3 is TGTGCCAAGACCCCCGGGACAGCCCTATACAATGAGCAGTTCTTC. It translates to CAKTPGTALYNEQFF. Variable domain in full (rest from reference TRBV7-9 and TRBJ2-1): DTGVSQNPRHKITKRGQNVTFRCDPISEHNRLYWYRQTLGQGPEFLTYFQNEAQLEKSRLLSDRFSAERPKGSFSTLEIQRTEQGDSAMYLCAKTPGTALYNEQFFGPGTRLTVL.

This clone occurred once. The chain carries TRBV6-5 and TRBJ1-2, with 8 positions matching TRBD1. Germline V gene data show CDR1 as MNHEY and CDR2 as SVGAGI. The CDR3 has 14 residues. With V trimmed by 0 bases and J by 8 bases, 5 bases remained unmatched. The CDR3 is CASSYSSQGDGYTF. As DNA, the CDR3 is TGTGCCAGCAGTTACTCGTCACAGGGGGACGGCTACACCTTC.

The chain recombines TRBV28 with TRBJ1-2; the match to TRBD1 covers 10 bases. V was clipped by 3 bases and J by 8 bases; unmatched bases: 6. The CDR3 sequence is 14 residues long. Germline lookup yields CDR1 MDHEN and CDR2 SYDVKM. CDR3 protein: CASSLSGQGPGYTF. DNA of the CDR3: TGTGCCAGCAGTTTGTCGGGACAGGGGCCCGGCTACACCTTC.

The V gene is TRBV6-5, the J gene TRBJ2-1, with 8 bases fitting TRBD2. The CDR3 sequence is 14 residues long. V lost 7 bases and J lost 0; bases outside the gene matches: 2. Per germline, CDR1 MNHEY and CDR2 SVGAGI. This CDR3 reads CASKLAASYNEQFF. The CDR3 nucleotides read TGTGCCAGCAAACTAGCGGCCTCCTACAATGAGCAGTTCTTC.

The chain uses TRBV7-2 and TRBJ2-3, with 7 bases lining up with TRBD2. Germline-derived CDR1 and CDR2 are SGHTA and FQGNSA. J lost 1 base, V lost 5 bases, and 15 bases had no gene match. The CDR3 contains 18 residues. CDR3 sequence reads: CASSPPRRASGRTDTQYF. In nucleotides, the CDR3 is TGTGCCAGCAGCCCACCTCGAAGGGCTAGCGGCCGCACAGATACGCAGTATTTT. Looking up the rest from reference TRBV7-2 and TRBJ2-3 gives the full variable domain: GAGVSQSPSNKVTEKGKDVELRCDPISGHTALYWYRQSLGQGLEFLIYFQGNSAPDKSGLPSDRFSAERTGGSVSTLTIQRTQQEDSAVYLCASSPPRRASGRTDTQYFGPGTRLTVL.

The rearrangement links TRBV18 to TRBJ1-1, with a possible D match to TRBD1 (6 bases). Trimming took 4 bases from V and 0 from J, leaving 15 bases between them. The germline CDR1 and CDR2 sequences are KGHSH and LQKENI. This CDR3 has 16 amino acids. CDR3: CASSRAPGVVNTEAFF. CDR3 nucleotides: TGTGCCAGCTCACGGGCCCCAGGGGTGGTGAACACTGAAGCTTTCTTT.

J is TRBJ1-2 and V is TRBV4-2; D remains ambiguous. Germline lookup yields CDR1 LGHNA and CDR2 YNFKEQ. V lost 0 bases and J 1 base, leaving 18 bases between the germline ends. This CDR3 is built from 18 residues. The CDR3: CASSQESGSVSFNYGYTF. CDR3 coding DNA: TGTGCCAGCAGCCAAGAAAGTGGTTCGGTCAGTTTTAACTATGGCTACACCTTC.

The genes are TRBV27 and TRBJ2-2; TRBD2 might be the D (6 bases). From germline, CDR1 is MNHEY and CDR2 SMNVEV (reference sequence). V lost 6 bases and J 8 bases, leaving 19 bases between the germline ends. The CDR3 has 15 residues. The CDR3 region has the DNA TGTGCCAGCAGCCTGGGACTGGGGAAGGTGGGGGAGCTGTTTTTT. This codes for CASSLGLGKVGELFF.

This clone was detected a few times. This chain links TRBV5-5 with TRBJ1-1; 9 bases fit TRBD1. The germline V gene encodes CDR1 SGHKS and CDR2 YYEKEE (reference sequence). CDR3 length: 16 amino acids. Trimming cost V 5 bases and J 1 base; bases outside gene matches: 9. CDR3: CASRSGQGGANTEAFF. In nucleotides, the CDR3 is TGTGCCAGCAGATCGGGACAGGGCGGGGCGAACACTGAAGCTTTCTTT.

The J gene is TRBJ2-3, the V gene TRBV19, with D possibly matching TRBD1 (6 bases). Germline lookup yields CDR1 LNHDA and CDR2 SQIVND (reference sequence). The CDR3 spans 14 residues. V lost 5 bases to trimming and J lost 3 bases, with 12 bases between them. CDR3 in amino acids: CASSPRQVTDTQYF. DNA for the CDR3: TGTGCCAGTAGTCCCCGACAGGTTACAGATACGCAGTATTTT.

CDR3 in DNA: TGTGCCACCAGTGACGACAGGGGGGGCTCCTACAATGAGCAGTTCTTC. Encoded protein: CATSDDRGGSYNEQFF. The V and J genes are TRBV24-1 and TRBJ2-1, with TRBD1 matching 9 bases. This CDR3 has 16 amino acids. The germline CDR1 and CDR2 sequences are KGHDR and SFDVKD. V was pared by 4 bases and J by 0 bases, with 3 bases of the junction left unmatched.

This chain joins TRBV18 and TRBJ1-1, with no clear D. V lost 3 bases and J lost 6, with 11 bases in between. CDR1 and CDR2 (germline): KGHSH, LQKENI. This CDR3 spans 13 amino acids. CDR3 nucleotide sequence: TGTGCCAGCTCACCCACTTCGGACCCTGAAGCTTTCTTT. It encodes CASSPTSDPEAFF.

V and J are TRBV19 and TRBJ2-2; 14 bases map to TRBD2. This CDR3 region has 17 residues. The ends lost 3 bases at V and 5 bases at J; junction bases unmatched: 5. Germline assignment: CDR1 LNHDA and CDR2 SQIVND (reference sequence). The CDR3: CASSIGLAGGGTGELFF. As DNA, the CDR3 is TGTGCCAGTAGTATCGGACTAGCGGGAGGAGGGACCGGGGAGCTGTTTTTT. Complete variable domain (other parts from reference TRBV19 and TRBJ2-2): DGGITQSPKYLFRKEGQNVTLSCEQNLNHDAMYWYRQDPGQGLRLIYYSQIVNDFQKGDIAEGYSVSREKKESFPLTVTSAQKNPTAFYLCASSIGLAGGGTGELFFGEGSRLTVL.

As to this clone: The identical CDR3 is also encoded by other nucleotide sequences in the sample. This sequence joins TRBV7-3 and TRBJ1-1; D uncertain. The CDR3 loop spans 13 amino acids. The germline V gene has CDR1 SGHTA and CDR2 FQGTGA. V lost 3 bases to trimming and J lost 1 base, with 6 bases between them. The CDR3 sequence is CASSFGGNTEAFF. CDR3 nucleotide sequence: TGTGCCAGCAGCTTCGGCGGGAACACTGAAGCTTTCTTT.